Sequencing of this T cell receptor beta chain was carried out in a study of shared clonotypes between healthy human individuals. Trimming took 6 bases from V and 8 from J, leaving 13 bases between them. Germline V gene data show CDR1 as SQVTM and CDR2 as ANQGSEA. The CDR3 loop spans 12 amino acids. This clone appeared once. The protocol was immunoSEQ multiplex PCR, while the TCRdb copy is restricted to in-frame clones and leaves out a portion. The sample consists of about 2 million clones, 85% to 95% of them appearing once. Selected positively for CCR7 and CD45RO-negative, naive CD8 cells excluded terminally differentiated effector memory CD45RA+ cells.

This clonotype was obtained from a man aged 18 to 29 in good health. Sequenced input: naive CD8+ T cells sorted from blood. The rearrangement links TRBV29-1 to TRBJ2-2, with D perhaps given as TRBD1 or TRBD2 (5 bases each). This chain's CDR3 is CSVRDGWGELFF. CDR3 DNA: TGCAGCGTCCGGGACGGTTGGGGGGAGCTGTTTTTT.